These 27 T cell receptor beta chains share one sample of origin, sequenced in a study of T cells in Graves' hyperthyroidism and ophthalmopathy. Amplification targeted TCR beta CDR3 regions from RNA transcripts. In the first-round RT-PCR of the TCR CDR3, the HTBI primer set was used. TCRdb ran MiXCR on the multiplex PCR reads and lists one entry per CDR3 protein. The profile covers fewer than 800,000 distinct CDR3 sequences, with about a sixth appearing a single time and approximately 8% taken by the ten largest. The sequencing sample was made of blood. The receptors stem from a man between 18 and 35 years old with Graves' hyperthyroidism.

This clonotype was counted only a few times. The chain has TRBV2 and TRBJ2-7, with TRBD1 identical over 9 bases. Germline loops: CDR1 SNHLY, CDR2 FYNNEI. CDR3 length: 16 amino acids. V lost 9 bases to trimming and J lost 6 bases; unmatched junction nucleotides: 18. The CDR3 region has the DNA TGTGCCAGTGCAGGGGTTGAGGGACAGGGATCTTTCGAGCAGTACTTC. It yields the protein CASAGVEGQGSFEQYF.

This clonotype was counted ten times or more. The chain links TRBV11-3 to TRBJ1-1, with 8 positions matching TRBD1. This CDR3 contains 14 residues. The germline V gene has CDR1 SGHNT and CDR2 YENEEA. Trimming at V came to 0 bases and at J to 11 bases, leaving 8 bases not matched to a gene. The CDR3 sequence: CASSLEQGAVAAFF. The DNA of the CDR3 is TGTGCCAGCAGCTTAGAGCAGGGGGCGGTGGCTGCTTTCTTT.

This clonotype has more than one count but fewer than ten. J is TRBJ2-1 and V is TRBV7-9; TRBD1 or TRBD2 may be the D gene (5 bases each). The ends were cut back, 4 bases at V and 4 bases at J, with 11 bases in the middle. Germline lookup yields CDR1 SEHNR and CDR2 FQNEAQ (reference sequence). The CDR3 runs to 14 residues. CDR3 DNA sequence: TGTGCCAGCAGCTGGAGCAGGGAGTACAATGAGCAGTTCTTC. This gives the protein CASSWSREYNEQFF.

This chain links TRBV10-3 with TRBJ1-3; D is unresolved. The germline V and J ends were trimmed by 10 bases and 4 bases, with 14 bases remaining between them. The CDR3 contains 13 residues. Germline V CDR1 and CDR2: ENHRY, SYGVKD. The CDR3 protein is CATTQIGGNTIYF. DNA of the CDR3: TGTGCCACCACACAGATAGGGGGAAACACCATATATTTT.

The chain's CDR3 is CASGKFRDTQYF. The CDR3 nucleotides are TGTGCCAGCGGGAAGTTCCGAGATACGCAGTATTTT. The chain carries TRBV6-1 and TRBJ2-3, with D unresolved. This CDR3 is 12 amino acids long. Germline CDR1 and CDR2: MNHNS and SASEGT. V gave up 8 bases and J gave up 5 bases, with 11 bases separating them.

This clonotype was seen many times. This rearrangement joins TRBV6-2 or TRBV6-3 to TRBJ1-2; no clear D. The CDR3 is made up of 14 amino acids. Deletions cut 3 bases from V and 3 bases from J, with 11 bases between. Per germline, CDR1 MNHEY and CDR2 SVGEGT. This chain's CDR3 is CASSYSRADYGYTF. In DNA form, the CDR3 reads TGTGCCAGCAGTTATAGTCGGGCAGACTATGGCTACACCTTC.

As for this clonotype: One base away lies a much larger clone, so this may be a sequencing read error. The J gene is TRBJ2-7, the V gene TRBV7-2, with 7 bases aligning to TRBD1. V was clipped by 5 bases and J by 2 bases; unmatched bases: 12. Germline V lookup: CDR1 SGHTA, CDR2 FQGNSA. This CDR3 spans 16 amino acids. CDR3 bases: TGTGCCAGCAGCCTCTCCACAGGGGCCTCAACCTACGAGCAGTACTTC. Residues: CASSLSTGASTYEQYF.

As to this clonotype: A much larger clone differs by one base, so this may be a read error. The chain links TRBV5-1 to TRBJ2-3, with a weak D call TRBD2 (7 bases). The germline V gene encodes CDR1 SGHRS and CDR2 YFSETQ. This CDR3 comprises 16 residues. Trimming stripped 3 bases from V and 3 bases from J, with 17 bases between. In DNA form, the CDR3 reads TGCGCCAGCAGCTGGGGGGGCCTGCCCTCGACAGATACGCAGTATTTT. Protein sequence: CASSWGGLPSTDTQYF.

This clonotype was detected ten times or more. The chain carries TRBV7-9 and TRBJ2-7, with D unresolved. CDR1 SEHNR and CDR2 FQNEAQ come from the germline V gene (reference sequence). CDR3 length equals 11 residues. Trimming removed 6 bases at V and 4 bases at J, with 7 bases between. The chain's CDR3 is CASSSIYEQYF. The DNA for the CDR3 is TGTGCCAGCAGTTCCATATACGAGCAGTACTTC.

This clonotype showed up just a few times. The rearrangement joins TRBV3-1 to TRBJ2-5, with 10 bases fitting TRBD2. This CDR3 has 18 residues. Per germline, CDR1 LGHDT and CDR2 YNNKEL (reference sequence). The ends lost 1 base at V and 4 bases at J; junction bases unmatched: 12. The DNA for the CDR3 is TGTGCCAGCAGCCAAGGGATCGGGAGCGGGAGGGCCCGAGAGACCCAGTACTTC. Protein: CASSQGIGSGRARETQYF.

This clonotype was detected only a few times. This chain joins TRBV9 and TRBJ2-6; 9 positions match TRBD1. The CDR3 length is 17 residues. J was trimmed by 0 bases and V by 3 bases; bases with no gene match: 4. The germline V gene has CDR1 SGDLS and CDR2 YYNGEE. CDR3 sequence: CASSAGTGFSGANVLTF. DNA for the CDR3: TGTGCCAGCAGCGCCGGGACAGGGTTCTCTGGGGCCAACGTCCTGACTTTC. Full variable domain (outside the CDR3, taken from reference TRBV9 and TRBJ2-6): DSGVTQTPKHLITATGQRVTLRCSPRSGDLSVYWYQQSLDQGLQFLIQYYNGEERAKGNILERFSAQQFPDLHSELNLSSLELGDSALYFCASSAGTGFSGANVLTFGAGSRLTVL.

In its sample, this clonotype was seen a few times. The chain joins TRBV5-1 to TRBJ2-3, with a weak D call TRBD2 (6 bases). Germline-derived CDR1 and CDR2 are SGHRS and YFSETQ. The CDR3 totals 15 residues. Trimming left V 2 bases short and J 2 bases short, with 12 bases between. CDR3 region: CASSFGGADTDTQYF. The CDR3 DNA is TGCGCCAGCAGCTTTGGCGGGGCAGACACAGATACGCAGTATTTT.

This clonotype came up many times. The rearrangement uses TRBV6-1 and TRBJ2-7; 7 bases agree with TRBD2. The CDR3 runs 15 residues. CDR1 MNHNS and CDR2 SASEGT come from the germline V gene. Unmatched junction bases numbered 15, after V lost 4 bases and J lost 9 bases. The CDR3 loop reads CASSALAEIPNGQYF. CDR3 DNA sequence: TGTGCCAGCAGTGCCCTAGCGGAGATCCCAAACGGGCAGTACTTC.

This clonotype came up a few times. The chain has TRBV28 and TRBJ1-3, with 7 bases fitting TRBD1. The CDR3 consists of 16 residues. V was clipped by 5 bases and J by 2 bases; unmatched bases: 9. The germline V gene encodes CDR1 MDHEN and CDR2 SYDVKM. The DNA for the CDR3 is TGTGCCAGCAGTCTTTACGACAGGGCCCCTGGAAACACCATATATTTT. Its protein product is CASSLYDRAPGNTIYF.

This clonotype was observed at least ten times. The rearrangement uses TRBV7-2 and TRBJ2-3; 10 bases are a match to TRBD2. Germline trimming cut 10 bases from V and 3 bases from J; bases unmatched to any gene: 10. From germline, CDR1 is SGHTA and CDR2 FQGNSA. The CDR3 runs to 15 residues. CDR3 sequence reads: CATGPAGGGTDTQYF. CDR3 DNA sequence: TGTGCCACTGGGCCAGCGGGAGGGGGTACAGATACGCAGTATTTT.

The V call is TRBV20-1, the J call TRBJ2-2, with D possibly matching TRBD2 (7 bases). The CDR3 is 16 amino acids. Trimming took off 5 bases at V and 4 bases at J, with 20 bases between the two ends. Germline V gives CDR1 DFQATT, CDR2 SNEGSKA (reference sequence). The CDR3 here is CSALVTGGRSTGELFF. As DNA, the CDR3 is TGCAGTGCTTTAGTAACGGGGGGCCGGAGCACCGGGGAGCTGTTTTTT.

This clonotype occurred many times. The V gene is TRBV7-2, the J gene TRBJ1-1; D uncertain. The CDR3 runs to 13 residues. Germline assignment: CDR1 SGHTA and CDR2 FQGNSA. Trimming took 5 bases from V and 4 from J, leaving 11 bases between them. DNA for the CDR3: TGTGCCAGCAGCCCCGAGGTTTCCACTGAAGCTTTCTTT. The encoded protein is CASSPEVSTEAFF.

This clonotype was recorded at least ten times. V and J are TRBV2 and TRBJ1-1, with D perhaps matching TRBD1 (5 bases). CDR1 and CDR2 from the germline V gene are SNHLY and FYNNEI. The CDR3 runs to 14 residues. Trimming cost V 7 bases and J 0 bases, with 12 bases left between them. Here the CDR3 reads CASKEGPLNTEAFF. In DNA, the CDR3 is TGTGCCAGCAAGGAGGGGCCTTTGAACACTGAAGCTTTCTTT.

This clonotype showed up many times. In DNA form, the CDR3 reads TGTGCCAGCCCCGATGCAGTCCGCACAGATACGCAGTATTTT. This gives the protein CASPDAVRTDTQYF. The V call is TRBV6-1, the J call TRBJ2-3, with unresolved D. The CDR3 covers 14 residues. Germline V gene lookup returns CDR1 MNHNS and CDR2 SASEGT. V lost 8 bases, J lost 1 base, and 13 bases lay in between.

The chain carries TRBV12-3 or TRBV12-4 and TRBJ1-2, with D unclear. Trimming removed 2 bases at V and 6 bases at J, with 10 bases between. The CDR3 length is 13 residues. CDR3 in DNA: TGTGCCAGCAGTTTATCCGGATCCCATGGCTACACCTTC. Translation gives CASSLSGSHGYTF.

This clonotype was detected a few times. With a much larger clone just one base away, this may be a read error. The chain has TRBV6-1 and TRBJ2-6, with D tentatively TRBD1 (6 bases). V was clipped by 7 bases and J by 0 bases, with 13 bases between them. The CDR3 runs to 16 residues. Per the germline V gene, CDR1 is MNHNS and CDR2 is SASEGT. DNA for the CDR3: TGTGCCAGCACCCCGGGACAAGGCTCTGGGGCCAACGTCCTGACTTTC. It specifies CASTPGQGSGANVLTF.

In its sample, this clonotype was seen a few times. The chain carries TRBV18 and TRBJ2-5; 11 bases map to TRBD1. V was pared by 1 base and J by 4 bases, with 5 bases of the junction left unmatched. The CDR3 extends over 16 amino acids. Germline CDR1 and CDR2: KGHSH and LQKENI. The CDR3 DNA sequence: TGTGCCAGCTCACCACGGCCGGGACAGGGGGGAGAGACCCAGTACTTC. Amino acids: CASSPRPGQGGETQYF.

This clonotype was picked up a small number of times. The CDR3 reads CASTPFGLNTEAFF. CDR3 nucleotide sequence: TGTGCCAGCACTCCGTTCGGCCTGAACACTGAAGCTTTCTTT. This chain uses TRBV7-2 with TRBJ1-1, with D unclear. The CDR3 runs to 14 residues. Germline values: CDR1 SGHTA, CDR2 FQGNSA. V was shortened by 7 bases and J by 0 bases, with 12 bases between the two germline ends.

This rearrangement joins TRBV4-2 to TRBJ1-5; 8 nucleotides match TRBD1. The CDR3 spans 16 residues. V lost 0 bases to trimming and J lost 0 bases; unmatched junction nucleotides: 1. Looked up from germline, CDR1 is LGHNA and CDR2 is YNFKEQ. DNA of the CDR3: TGTGCCAGCAGCCAAGAGGGACAGGTTAGCAATCAGCCCCAGCATTTT. It specifies CASSQEGQVSNQPQHF.

This clonotype was seen only a few times. This chain joins TRBV19 and TRBJ1-4; D is uncertain. This CDR3 contains 15 residues. V was cut by 5 bases and J by 1 base, with 11 bases left in between. Germline values: CDR1 LNHDA, CDR2 SQIVND (reference sequence). In DNA, the CDR3 is TGTGCCAGTAGTCCGCGTGGAGAAACTAATGAAAAACTGTTTTTT. Its protein product is CASSPRGETNEKLFF.

The chain employs TRBV6-5 and TRBJ2-1; tentative D call: TRBD2 (6 bases). CDR1 and CDR2 (germline): MNHEY, SVGAGI. The CDR3 is 12 amino acids. Trimming took off 6 bases at V and 7 bases at J, with 10 bases between the two ends. The CDR3 here is CASSGTPNEQFF. The CDR3 coding sequence is TGTGCCAGCAGCGGGACTCCGAATGAGCAGTTCTTC.

This clonotype was observed at least ten times. The CDR3 loop is CSAGGSSYEQYF. The DNA for the CDR3 is TGCAGTGCTGGGGGGAGCTCCTACGAGCAGTACTTC. V and J are TRBV20-1 and TRBJ2-7; possibly TRBD2 for D (6 bases). The CDR3 length is 12 residues. Trimming took 5 bases from V and 0 from J, leaving 8 bases between them. Germline-derived CDR1 and CDR2 are DFQATT and SNEGSKA (reference sequence).